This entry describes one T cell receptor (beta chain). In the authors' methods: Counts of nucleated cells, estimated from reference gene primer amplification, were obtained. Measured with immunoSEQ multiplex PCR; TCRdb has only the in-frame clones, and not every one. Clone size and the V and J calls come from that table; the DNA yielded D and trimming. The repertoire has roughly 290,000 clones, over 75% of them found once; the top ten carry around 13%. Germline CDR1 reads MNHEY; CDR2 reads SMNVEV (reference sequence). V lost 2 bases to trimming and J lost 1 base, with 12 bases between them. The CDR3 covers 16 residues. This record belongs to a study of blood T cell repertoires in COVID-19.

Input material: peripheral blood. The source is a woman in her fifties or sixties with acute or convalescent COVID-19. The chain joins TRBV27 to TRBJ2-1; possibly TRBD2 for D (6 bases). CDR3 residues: CASSLRGDSSYNEQFF. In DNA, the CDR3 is TGTGCCAGCAGTTTAAGAGGGGACTCATCCTACAATGAGCAGTTCTTC.